This T cell receptor beta chain stems from a study of cytomegalovirus exposure and HLA in healthy donors. Germline CDR1 and CDR2: MNHNS and SASEGT. CDR3 length: 14 residues. Deletions cut 7 bases from V and 1 base from J, with 13 bases between. Study findings and constraints: Follow-up analysis seemed to connect common viral pathogens with several of the most significant clusters identified.

There were likely unrecorded immune exposures, though donors were nominally healthy when sampled. PCR used 60 Vbeta primers and 13 Jbeta primers. The method was immunoSEQ multiplex PCR; TCRdb's version includes in-frame clones alone and lacks a portion of them. The sample yields some 75,000 clones, of which the top ten take up 4.5% to 5%. Worth noting for this clone: Antigen specificity is unknown.

The gene calls are TRBV6-1 and TRBJ1-2; TRBD1 is a possible D gene (5 bases). The receptor's source is a man in his forties in good health and CMV-seronegative. Sequenced: PBMCs. The chain's CDR3 is CASKIGQGNYGYTF. The CDR3 coding sequence is TGTGCCAGCAAGATAGGGCAGGGTAACTATGGCTACACCTTC.